Included here is one TCR beta chain sequence, with context. The data were taken from a study of T cell responses to AZD1222 COVID-19 vaccine. Profiled with immunoSEQ multiplex PCR; TCRdb holds only in-frame clones, not every one. The sample has some 190,000 clones, approximately 86% seen once. This sequence was found in an adult in good health. This specimen was peripheral blood, taken on day 0 of AZD1222 vaccination.

CDR3 DNA sequence: TGTGCCAGCAGCCCCAGGGGCGGTAGAACCTTC. As protein: CASSPRGGRTF. This chain joins TRBV7-9 and TRBJ1-2; TRBD1 might be the D (6 bases). The CDR3 totals 11 residues. The germline CDR1 and CDR2 sequences are SEHNR and FQNEAQ (reference sequence). Trimming took off 5 bases at V and 14 bases at J, with 15 bases between the two ends.